This TCR beta chain comes out of a study of T cell responses to AZD1222 COVID-19 vaccine. The CDR3 length is 14 residues. CDR1 and CDR2 (germline): SGHRS, YFSETQ. The V end lost 0 bases, the J end lost 5 bases, and 12 bases lay between the germline ends. Study-wide findings and caveats: Spike regions recognized by vaccine-associated CD4 TCRs spanned the protein, led by 160-218 and 743-854. Spike-specific TCR breadth and depth grew following two AZD1222 doses. The repertoires were collected only after the peak T cell response. Clonal diversity was possibly underestimated; the donors were predominantly white British and more often female.

Concerning this clone itself: Its target is not known.

Sequenced by immunoSEQ multiplex PCR; TCRdb stores in-frame clones only, minus some. The sample yields about 86,000 clones, about nine tenths seen once. This clonotype was sampled from an adult who received the AZD1222 COVID-19 vaccine. The specimen comprised peripheral blood, sampled 28 days after the second AZD1222 dose. The chain uses TRBV5-1 and TRBJ2-7, with unresolved D. The CDR3 DNA is TGCGCCAGCAGCTTGGAAGGGTCCTTGGACGAGCAGTACTTC. Translated, it gives CASSLEGSLDEQYF.